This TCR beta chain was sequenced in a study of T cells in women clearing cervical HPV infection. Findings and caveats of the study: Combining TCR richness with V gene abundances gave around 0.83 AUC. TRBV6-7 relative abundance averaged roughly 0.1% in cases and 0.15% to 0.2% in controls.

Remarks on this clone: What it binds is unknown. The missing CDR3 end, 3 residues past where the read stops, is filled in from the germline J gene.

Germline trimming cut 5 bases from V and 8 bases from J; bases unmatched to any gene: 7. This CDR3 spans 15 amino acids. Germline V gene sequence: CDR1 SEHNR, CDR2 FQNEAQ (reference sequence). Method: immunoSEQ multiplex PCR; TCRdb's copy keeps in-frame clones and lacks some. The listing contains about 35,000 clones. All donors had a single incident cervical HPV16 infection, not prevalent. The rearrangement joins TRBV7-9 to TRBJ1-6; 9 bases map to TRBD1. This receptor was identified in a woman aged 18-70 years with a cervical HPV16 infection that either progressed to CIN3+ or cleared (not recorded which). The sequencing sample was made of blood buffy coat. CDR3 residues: CASSPTGGRDSPLHF. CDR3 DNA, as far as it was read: TGTGCCAGCAGCCCGACAGGGGGTCGGGATTCACCC.